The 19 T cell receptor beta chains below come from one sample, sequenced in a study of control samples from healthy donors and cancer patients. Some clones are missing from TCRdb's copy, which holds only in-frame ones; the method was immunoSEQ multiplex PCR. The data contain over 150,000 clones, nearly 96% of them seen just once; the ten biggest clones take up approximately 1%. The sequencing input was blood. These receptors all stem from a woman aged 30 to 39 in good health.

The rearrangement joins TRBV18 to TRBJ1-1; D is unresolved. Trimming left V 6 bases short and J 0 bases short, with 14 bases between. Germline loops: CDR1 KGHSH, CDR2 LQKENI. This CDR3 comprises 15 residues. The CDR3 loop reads CASSQAPNLNTEAFF. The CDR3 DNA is TGTGCCAGCTCGCAGGCCCCCAACTTGAACACTGAAGCTTTCTTT.

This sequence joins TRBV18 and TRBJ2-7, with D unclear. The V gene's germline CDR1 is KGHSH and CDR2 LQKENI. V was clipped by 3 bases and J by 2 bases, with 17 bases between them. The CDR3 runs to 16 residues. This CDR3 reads CASSPVRVGSTYEQYF. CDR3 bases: TGTGCCAGCTCACCTGTCCGGGTCGGCTCTACCTACGAGCAGTACTTC.

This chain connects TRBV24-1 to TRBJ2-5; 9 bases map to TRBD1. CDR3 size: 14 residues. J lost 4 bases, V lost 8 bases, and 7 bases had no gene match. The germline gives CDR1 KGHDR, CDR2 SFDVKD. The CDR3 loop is CATTRDRDRETQYF. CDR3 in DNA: TGTGCCACCACCCGGGACAGGGATCGAGAGACCCAGTACTTC.

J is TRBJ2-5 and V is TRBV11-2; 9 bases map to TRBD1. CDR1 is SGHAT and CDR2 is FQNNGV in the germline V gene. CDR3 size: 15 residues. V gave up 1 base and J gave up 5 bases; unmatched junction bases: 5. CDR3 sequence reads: CASSLGTGGLETQYF. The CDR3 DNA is TGTGCCAGCAGCTTAGGCACAGGGGGCCTTGAGACCCAGTACTTC.

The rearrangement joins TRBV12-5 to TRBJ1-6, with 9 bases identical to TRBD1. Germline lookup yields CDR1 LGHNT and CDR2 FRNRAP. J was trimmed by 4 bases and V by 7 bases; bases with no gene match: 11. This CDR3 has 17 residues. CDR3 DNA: TGTGCTAGTGATCTACCGGGACAGGGATTTTATAATTCACCCCTCCACTTT. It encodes CASDLPGQGFYNSPLHF.

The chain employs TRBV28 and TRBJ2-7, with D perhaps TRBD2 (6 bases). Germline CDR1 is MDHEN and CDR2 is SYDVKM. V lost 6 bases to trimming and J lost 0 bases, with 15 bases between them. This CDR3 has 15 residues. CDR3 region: CASSSGGRSSYEQYF. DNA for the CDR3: TGTGCCAGCAGCTCCGGGGGACGGAGCTCCTACGAGCAGTACTTC.

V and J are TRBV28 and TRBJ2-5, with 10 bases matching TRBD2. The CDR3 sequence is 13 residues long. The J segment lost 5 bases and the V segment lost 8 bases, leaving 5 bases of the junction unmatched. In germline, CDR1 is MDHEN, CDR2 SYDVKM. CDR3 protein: CASSLAGDETQYF. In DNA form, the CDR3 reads TGTGCCAGCTCCCTAGCGGGAGACGAGACCCAGTACTTC.

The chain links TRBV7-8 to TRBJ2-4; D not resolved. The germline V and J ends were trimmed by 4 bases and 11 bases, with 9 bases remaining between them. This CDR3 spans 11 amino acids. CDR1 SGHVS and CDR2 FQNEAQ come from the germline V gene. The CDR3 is CASSSQSLQYF. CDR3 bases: TGTGCCAGCAGCTCGCAGTCTCTTCAGTACTTC.

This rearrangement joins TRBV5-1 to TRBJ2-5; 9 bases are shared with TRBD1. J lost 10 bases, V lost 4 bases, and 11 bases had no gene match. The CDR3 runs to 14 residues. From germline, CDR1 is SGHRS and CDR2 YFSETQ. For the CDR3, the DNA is TGCGCCAGCAGCCCTGGACAGGGGTCATCGAACCAGTACTTC. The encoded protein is CASSPGQGSSNQYF.

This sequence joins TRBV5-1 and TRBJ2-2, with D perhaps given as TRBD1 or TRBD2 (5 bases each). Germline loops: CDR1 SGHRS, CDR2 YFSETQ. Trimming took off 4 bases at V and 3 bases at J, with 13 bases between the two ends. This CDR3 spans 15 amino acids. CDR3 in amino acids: CASSPGTAHTGELFF. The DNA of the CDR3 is TGCGCCAGCAGCCCCGGGACGGCCCACACCGGGGAGCTGTTTTTT. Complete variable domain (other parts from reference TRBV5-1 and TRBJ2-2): KAGVTQTPRYLIKTRGQQVTLSCSPISGHRSVSWYQQTPGQGLQFLFEYFSETQRNKGNFPGRFSGRQFSNSRSEMNVSTLELGDSALYLCASSPGTAHTGELFFGEGSRLTVL.

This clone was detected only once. In DNA form, the CDR3 reads TGTGCCAGCGGACAGGGAGGGACTGAAGCTTTCTTT. Its translation: CASGQGGTEAFF. V is TRBV27 and J is TRBJ1-1; 8 nucleotides agree with TRBD1. Germline V lookup: CDR1 MNHEY, CDR2 SMNVEV (reference sequence). The V segment lost 8 bases and the J segment 5 bases; nucleotides outside the gene matches: 4. This CDR3 comprises 12 residues.

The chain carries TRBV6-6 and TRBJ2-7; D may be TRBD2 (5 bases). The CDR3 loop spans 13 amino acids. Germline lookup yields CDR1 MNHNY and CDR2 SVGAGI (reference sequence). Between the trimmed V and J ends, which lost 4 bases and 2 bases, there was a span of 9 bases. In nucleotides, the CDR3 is TGTGCCAGCAGTTTATCCGGGACCTACGAGCAGTACTTC. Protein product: CASSLSGTYEQYF.

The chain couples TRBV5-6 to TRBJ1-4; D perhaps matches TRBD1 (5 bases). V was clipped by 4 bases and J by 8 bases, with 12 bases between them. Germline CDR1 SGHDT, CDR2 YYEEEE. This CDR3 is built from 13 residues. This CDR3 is CASSPRGGEKLFF. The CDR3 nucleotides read TGTGCCAGCAGCCCCCGGGGCGGAGAAAAACTGTTTTTT.

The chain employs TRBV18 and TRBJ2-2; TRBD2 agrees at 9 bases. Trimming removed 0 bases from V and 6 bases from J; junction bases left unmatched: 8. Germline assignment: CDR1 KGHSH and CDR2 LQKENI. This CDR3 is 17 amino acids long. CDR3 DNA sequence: TGTGCCAGCTCACCACCGTGGGGCAGCGGGAGGTCCGGGGAGCTGTTTTTT. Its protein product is CASSPPWGSGRSGELFF.

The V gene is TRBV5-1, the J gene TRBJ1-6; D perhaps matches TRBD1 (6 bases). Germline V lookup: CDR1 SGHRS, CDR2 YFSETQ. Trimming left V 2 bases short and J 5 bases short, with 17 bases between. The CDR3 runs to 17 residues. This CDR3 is CASSLSSGALHNSPLHF. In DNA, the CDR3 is TGCGCCAGCAGCTTATCCTCAGGGGCCCTACATAATTCACCCCTCCACTTT. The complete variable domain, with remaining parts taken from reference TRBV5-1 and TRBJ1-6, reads KAGVTQTPRYLIKTRGQQVTLSCSPISGHRSVSWYQQTPGQGLQFLFEYFSETQRNKGNFPGRFSGRQFSNSRSEMNVSTLELGDSALYLCASSLSSGALHNSPLHFGNGTRLTVT.

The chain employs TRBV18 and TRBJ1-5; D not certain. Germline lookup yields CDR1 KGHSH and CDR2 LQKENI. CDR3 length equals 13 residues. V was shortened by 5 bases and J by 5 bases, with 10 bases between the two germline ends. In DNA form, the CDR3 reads TGTGCCAGCTCATTTAACACCGATCAGCCCCAGCATTTT. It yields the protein CASSFNTDQPQHF.

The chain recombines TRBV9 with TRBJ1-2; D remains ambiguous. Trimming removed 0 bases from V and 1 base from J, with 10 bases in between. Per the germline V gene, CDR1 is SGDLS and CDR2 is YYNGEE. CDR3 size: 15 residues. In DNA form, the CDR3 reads TGTGCCAGCAGCGTAGGTGGTCGGGGTAACTATGGCTACACCTTC. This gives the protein CASSVGGRGNYGYTF.

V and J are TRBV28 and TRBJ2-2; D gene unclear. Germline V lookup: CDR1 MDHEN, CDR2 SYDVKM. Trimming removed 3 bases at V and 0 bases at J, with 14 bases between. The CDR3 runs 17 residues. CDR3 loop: CASSLGGLNANTGELFF. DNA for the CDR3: TGTGCCAGCAGTTTGGGCGGATTGAACGCGAACACCGGGGAGCTGTTTTTT.

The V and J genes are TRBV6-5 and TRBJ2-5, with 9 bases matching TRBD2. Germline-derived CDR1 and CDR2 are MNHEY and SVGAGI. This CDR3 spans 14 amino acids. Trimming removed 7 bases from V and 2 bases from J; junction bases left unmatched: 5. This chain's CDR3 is CASTRLAGQETQYF. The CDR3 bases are TGTGCCAGCACTCGCCTAGCGGGGCAAGAGACCCAGTACTTC.